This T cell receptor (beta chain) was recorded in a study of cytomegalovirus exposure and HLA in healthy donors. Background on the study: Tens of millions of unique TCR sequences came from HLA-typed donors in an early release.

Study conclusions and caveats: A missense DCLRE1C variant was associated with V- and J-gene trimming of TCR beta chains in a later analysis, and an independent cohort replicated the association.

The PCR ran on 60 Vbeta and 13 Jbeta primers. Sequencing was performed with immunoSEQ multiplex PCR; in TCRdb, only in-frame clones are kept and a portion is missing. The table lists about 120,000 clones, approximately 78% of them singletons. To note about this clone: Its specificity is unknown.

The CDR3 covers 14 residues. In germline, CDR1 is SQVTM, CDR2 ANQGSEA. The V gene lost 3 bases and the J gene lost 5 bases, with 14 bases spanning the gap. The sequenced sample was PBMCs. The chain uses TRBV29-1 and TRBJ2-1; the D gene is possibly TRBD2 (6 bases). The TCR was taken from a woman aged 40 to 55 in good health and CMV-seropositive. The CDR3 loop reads CSVEGTHLDNEQFF. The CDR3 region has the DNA TGCAGCGTTGAGGGGACTCACCTCGACAATGAGCAGTTCTTC.